Detailed here is one TCR beta chain. Trimming cost V 2 bases and J 2 bases, with 12 bases left between them. This CDR3 is built from 15 residues. The germline gives CDR1 MNHEY, CDR2 SVGAGI. The data originate from a study of T cell changes during pregnancy in multiple sclerosis. Assay: immunoSEQ multiplex PCR; the TCRdb copy retains only in-frame clones and omits some. The sample lists approximately 73,000 clones, approximately 92% occurring once. The receptor comes from a female donor with multiple sclerosis, enrolled in a pregnancy study. The chain recombines TRBV6-5 with TRBJ1-2; tentative D call: TRBD1 (5 bases). Specimen: CD4+ T cells from peripheral blood mononuclear cells, collected before pregnancy. CDR3 nucleotides: TGTGCCAGCAGTTACGGGACTGCTCAGAACTATGGCTACACCTTC. It is translated as CASSYGTAQNYGYTF.